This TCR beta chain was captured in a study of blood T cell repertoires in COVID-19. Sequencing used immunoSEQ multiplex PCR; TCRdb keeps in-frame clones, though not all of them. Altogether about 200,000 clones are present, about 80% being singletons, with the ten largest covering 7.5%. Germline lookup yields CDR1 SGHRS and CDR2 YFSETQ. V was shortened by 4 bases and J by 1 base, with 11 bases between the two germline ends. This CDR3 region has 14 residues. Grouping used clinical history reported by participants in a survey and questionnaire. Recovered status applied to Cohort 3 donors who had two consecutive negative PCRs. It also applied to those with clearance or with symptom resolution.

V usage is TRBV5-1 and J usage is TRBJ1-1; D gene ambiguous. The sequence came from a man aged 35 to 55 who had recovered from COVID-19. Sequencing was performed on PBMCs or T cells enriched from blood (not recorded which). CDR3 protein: CASSLARGNTEAFF. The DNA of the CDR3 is TGCGCCAGCAGCCTGGCCCGGGGGAACACTGAAGCTTTCTTT.